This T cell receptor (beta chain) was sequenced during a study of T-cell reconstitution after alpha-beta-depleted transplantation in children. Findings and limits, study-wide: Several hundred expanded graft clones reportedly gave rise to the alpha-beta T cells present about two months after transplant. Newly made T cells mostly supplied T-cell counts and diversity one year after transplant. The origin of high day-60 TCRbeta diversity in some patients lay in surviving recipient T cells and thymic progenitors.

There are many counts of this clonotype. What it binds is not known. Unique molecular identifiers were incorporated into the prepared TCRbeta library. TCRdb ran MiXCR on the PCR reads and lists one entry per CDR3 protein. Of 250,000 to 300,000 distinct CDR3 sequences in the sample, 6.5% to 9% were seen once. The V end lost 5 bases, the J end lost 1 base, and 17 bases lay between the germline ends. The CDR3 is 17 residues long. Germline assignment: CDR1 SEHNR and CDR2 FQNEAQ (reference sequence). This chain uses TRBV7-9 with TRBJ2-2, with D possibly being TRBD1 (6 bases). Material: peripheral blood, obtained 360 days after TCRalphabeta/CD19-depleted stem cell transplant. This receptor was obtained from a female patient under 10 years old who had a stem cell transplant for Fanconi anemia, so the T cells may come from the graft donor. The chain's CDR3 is CASSNVFDRQNTGELFF. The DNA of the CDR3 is TGTGCCAGCAGCAATGTCTTCGACAGGCAGAACACCGGGGAGCTGTTTTTT.